This TCR beta chain appears in the sequencing data of a study of T cells after yellow fever vaccination (dated by TCRdb to about 2019). Study-level background: Libraries from fractions with low cell numbers were prepared with the SMART-Seq v4 Ultra Low Input RNA kit. Bulk TCR alpha and beta repertoires were sequenced longitudinally to track T-cell clones before and after primary and booster YFV17D yellow fever vaccination. The cohort comprised two healthy male donors, one aged 18 to 30 and one aged 30 to 40 years. Blood samples were taken at several timepoints before and after primary and secondary immunization, and bulk PBMC replicates and cell subsets were isolated.

Including cysteine and phenylalanine, the CDR3 has 14 amino acids. CDR3 DNA only is kept here, 42 bases in frame from base 1. The germline V gene yields MNHEY for CDR1 and SVGAGI for CDR2. V loses 0 bases, J loses 7 bases, and the germline ends lie 12 bases apart. This clonotype was seen a few times. The antigen it binds to is not known. Base qualities are not provided; no much larger clone lies one nucleotide away. Taken with the paper, the label for treatment or condition translates to: live attenuated yellow fever vaccine strain. At each blood-draw timepoint, two biological replicates of bulk PBMCs were collected. PBMCs were isolated from peripheral blood using a standard Ficoll-Paque protocol. RNA was extracted with TriZol from bulk PBMCs, CD4 and CD8 fractions, and dextramer-positive and dextramer-negative fractions. What the study reported, not specific to this receptor: After the booster, most clones that had expanded after primary vaccination were detected again (around 97% of CD4 and 70% to 90% of CD8), suggesting broad maintenance of memory. Because abundant contaminating clonotypes from the bulk population could be contained in FACS-sorted repertoires, computational filtering was required. The secondary T-cell response was weaker than the primary response but faster, peaking on day 5 instead of day 15. Because only a couple of donors were included in the study, the extent to which the findings can be generalized is limited. A small share of clonotypes was detected in both CD4 and CD8 compartments, with the overlap likely arising from convergent recombination.

TCR cDNA was made using 5'RACE template switching, a step that added a universal primer site and unique molecular identifiers. cDNA synthesis was primed from both the TCR alpha and TCR beta constant segments. Two PCR steps were used to amplify libraries, with sample barcodes and sequencing adapters being added in the second step. Sequencing of libraries was done on Illumina HiSeq 2500 (2x100 bp) or NovaSeq (2x150 bp). From the authors' description of their analysis: Reads were demultiplexed and collapsed into UMI consensus sequences with MIGEC, and V(D)J alignment was performed with MiXCR. Vaccine-responding clonotypes were identified with edgeR using replicate PBMC samples, with FDR below 0.01 and a log2 fold change above 5 up to day 15 being required. CD4 or CD8 identity was assigned to each bulk clonotype according to whether the clonotype was present at higher abundance in the sequenced CD4 repertoire or the sequenced CD8 repertoire. Using fastp trimming at Q25 and MiXCR clonotype assembly, TCRdb reanalyzed the public sequencing data and kept in-frame beta chains. Rows are combined by CDR3 protein, so each entry shows the most common genes and DNA. These V and J calls rely on TCRdb rather than the paper's analysis. Recorded for this sample are around 600,000 distinct CDR3 sequences; approximately 13% of them occurred a single time. The ten largest clones take up more than 13% of the sample.

The source was PBMCs, collected on the day of the yellow fever booster vaccination. The chain is encoded by TRBV6-5 joined to TRBJ2-5, with the D gene too uncertain to name. The sequence was obtained from a man in his thirties or forties who received the YFV17D yellow fever vaccine. The DNA reads as follows: TGTGCCAGCAGTTACTCAGTGGATCCAGGGACCCAGTACTTC. Its protein reads: CASSYSVDPGTQYF.